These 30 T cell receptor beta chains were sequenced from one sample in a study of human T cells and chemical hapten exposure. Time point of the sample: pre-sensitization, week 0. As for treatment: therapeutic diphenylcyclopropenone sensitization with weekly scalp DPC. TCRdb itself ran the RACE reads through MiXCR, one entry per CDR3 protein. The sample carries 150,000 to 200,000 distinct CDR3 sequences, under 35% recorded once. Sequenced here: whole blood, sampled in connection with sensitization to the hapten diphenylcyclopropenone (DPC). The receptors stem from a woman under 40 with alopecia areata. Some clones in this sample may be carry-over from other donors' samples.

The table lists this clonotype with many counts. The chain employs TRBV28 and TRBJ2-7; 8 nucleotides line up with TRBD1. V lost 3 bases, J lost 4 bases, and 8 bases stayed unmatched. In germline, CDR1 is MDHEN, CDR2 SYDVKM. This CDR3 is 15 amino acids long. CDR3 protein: CASSLQGAPAYEQYF. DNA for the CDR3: TGTGCCAGCAGTTTGCAGGGGGCCCCGGCTTACGAGCAGTACTTC.

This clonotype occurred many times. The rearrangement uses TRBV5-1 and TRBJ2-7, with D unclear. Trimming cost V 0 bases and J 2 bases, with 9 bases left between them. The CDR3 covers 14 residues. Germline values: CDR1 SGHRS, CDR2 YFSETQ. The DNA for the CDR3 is TGCGCCAGCAGCTTGGGACCTACCACCTACGAGCAGTACTTC. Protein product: CASSLGPTTYEQYF.

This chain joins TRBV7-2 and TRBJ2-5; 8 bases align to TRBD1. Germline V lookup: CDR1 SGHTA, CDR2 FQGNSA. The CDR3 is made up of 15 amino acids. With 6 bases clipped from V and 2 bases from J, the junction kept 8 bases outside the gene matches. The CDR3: CASSPRGRGQETQYF. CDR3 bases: TGTGCCAGCAGTCCCAGGGGGCGCGGGCAAGAGACCCAGTACTTC.

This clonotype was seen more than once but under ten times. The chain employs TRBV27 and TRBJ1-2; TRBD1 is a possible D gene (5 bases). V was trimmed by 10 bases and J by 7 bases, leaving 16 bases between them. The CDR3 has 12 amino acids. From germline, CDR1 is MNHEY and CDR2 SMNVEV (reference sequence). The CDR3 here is CATPTVLAGYTF. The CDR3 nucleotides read TGTGCCACCCCGACAGTCCTAGCTGGCTACACCTTC.

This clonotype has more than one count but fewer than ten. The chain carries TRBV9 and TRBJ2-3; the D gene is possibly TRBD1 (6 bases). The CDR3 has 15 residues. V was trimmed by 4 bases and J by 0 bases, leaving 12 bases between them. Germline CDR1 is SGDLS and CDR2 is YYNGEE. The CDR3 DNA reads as TGTGCCAGCAGCTCGGGGACACAAAGCACAGATACGCAGTATTTT. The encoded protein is CASSSGTQSTDTQYF.

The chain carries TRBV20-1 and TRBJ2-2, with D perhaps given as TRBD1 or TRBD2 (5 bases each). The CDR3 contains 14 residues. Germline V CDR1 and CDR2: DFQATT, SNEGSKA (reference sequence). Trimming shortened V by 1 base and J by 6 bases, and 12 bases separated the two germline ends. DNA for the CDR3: TGCAGTGCTAGAGGCGCTCAGGGAGCCGGGGAGCTGTTTTTT. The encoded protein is CSARGAQGAGELFF.

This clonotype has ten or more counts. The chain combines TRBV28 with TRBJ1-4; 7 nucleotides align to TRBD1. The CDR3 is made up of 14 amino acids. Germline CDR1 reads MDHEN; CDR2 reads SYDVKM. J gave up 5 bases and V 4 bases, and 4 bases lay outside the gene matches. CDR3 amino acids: CASSSGQLNEKLFF. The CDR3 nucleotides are TGTGCCAGCAGTTCGGGACAGCTAAATGAAAAACTGTTTTTT.

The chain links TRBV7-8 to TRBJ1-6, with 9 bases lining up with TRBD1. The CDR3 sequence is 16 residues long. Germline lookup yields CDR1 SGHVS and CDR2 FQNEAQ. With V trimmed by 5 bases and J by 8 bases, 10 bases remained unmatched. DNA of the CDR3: TGTGCCAGCAGCCCAAAGCAACGGGACAGGGATTCACCCCTCCACTTT. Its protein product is CASSPKQRDRDSPLHF.

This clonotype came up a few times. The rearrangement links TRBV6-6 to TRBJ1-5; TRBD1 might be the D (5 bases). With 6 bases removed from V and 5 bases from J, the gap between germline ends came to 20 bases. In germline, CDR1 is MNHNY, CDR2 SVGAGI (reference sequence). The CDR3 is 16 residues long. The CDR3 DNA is TGTGCCAGCAGCGAACCGGGGCCAGTCTCCTATCAGCCCCAGCATTTT. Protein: CASSEPGPVSYQPQHF.

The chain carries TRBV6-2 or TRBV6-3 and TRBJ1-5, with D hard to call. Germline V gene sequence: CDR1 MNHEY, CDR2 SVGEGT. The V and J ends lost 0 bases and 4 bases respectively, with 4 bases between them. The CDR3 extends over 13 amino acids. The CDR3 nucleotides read TGTGCCAGCAGTTACTCGACTAATCAGCCCCAGCATTTT. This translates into CASSYSTNQPQHF.

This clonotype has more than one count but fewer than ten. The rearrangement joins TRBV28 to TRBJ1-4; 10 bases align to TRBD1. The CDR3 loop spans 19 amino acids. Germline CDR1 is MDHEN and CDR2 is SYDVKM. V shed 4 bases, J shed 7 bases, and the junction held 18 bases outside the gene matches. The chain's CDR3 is CASSSPLGDRGRFPEKLFF. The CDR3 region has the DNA TGTGCCAGCAGTTCACCGCTTGGGGACAGGGGAAGGTTCCCTGAAAAACTGTTTTTT.

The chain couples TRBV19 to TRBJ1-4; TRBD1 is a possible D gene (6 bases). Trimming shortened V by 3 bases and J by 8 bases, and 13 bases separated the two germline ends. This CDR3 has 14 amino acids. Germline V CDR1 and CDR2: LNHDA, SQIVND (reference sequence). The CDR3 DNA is TGTGCCAGTAGTATTCAGGGGCCTGGCGAAAAACTGTTTTTT. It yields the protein CASSIQGPGEKLFF. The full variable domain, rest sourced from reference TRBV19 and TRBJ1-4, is DGGITQSPKYLFRKEGQNVTLSCEQNLNHDAMYWYRQDPGQGLRLIYYSQIVNDFQKGDIAEGYSVSREKKESFPLTVTSAQKNPTAFYLCASSIQGPGEKLFFGSGTQLSVL.

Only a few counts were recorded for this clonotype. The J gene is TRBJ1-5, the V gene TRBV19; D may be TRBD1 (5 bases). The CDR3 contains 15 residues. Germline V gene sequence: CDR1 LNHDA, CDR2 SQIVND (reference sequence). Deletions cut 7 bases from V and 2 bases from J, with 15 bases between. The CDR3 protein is CASTTRVLGNQPQHF. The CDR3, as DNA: TGTGCCAGTACCACCAGGGTTTTGGGCAATCAGCCCCAGCATTTT.

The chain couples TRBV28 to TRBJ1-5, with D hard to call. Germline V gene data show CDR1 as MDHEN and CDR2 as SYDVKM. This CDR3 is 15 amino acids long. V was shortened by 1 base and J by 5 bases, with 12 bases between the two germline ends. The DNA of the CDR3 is TGTGCCAGCAGTTTATTCCTGGGTAGGGATCAGCCCCAGCATTTT. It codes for CASSLFLGRDQPQHF.

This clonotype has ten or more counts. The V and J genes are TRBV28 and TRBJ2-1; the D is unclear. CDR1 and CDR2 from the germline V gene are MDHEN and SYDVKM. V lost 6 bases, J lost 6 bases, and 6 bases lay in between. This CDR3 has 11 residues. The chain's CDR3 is CASSRVNEQFF. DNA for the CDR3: TGTGCCAGCAGCCGTGTCAATGAGCAGTTCTTC.

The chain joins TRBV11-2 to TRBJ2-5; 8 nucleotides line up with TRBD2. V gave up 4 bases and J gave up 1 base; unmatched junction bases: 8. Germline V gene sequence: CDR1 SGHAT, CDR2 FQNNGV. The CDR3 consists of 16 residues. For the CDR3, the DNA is TGTGCCAGCAGCTGGGGGTCGCGGGGGGTCCAAGAGACCCAGTACTTC. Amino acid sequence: CASSWGSRGVQETQYF. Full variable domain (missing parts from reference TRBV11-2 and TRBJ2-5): EAGVAQSPRYKIIEKRQSVAFWCNPISGHATLYWYQQILGQGPKLLIQFQNNGVVDDSQLPKDRFSAERLKGVDSTLKIQPAKLEDSAVYLCASSWGSRGVQETQYFGPGTRLLVL.

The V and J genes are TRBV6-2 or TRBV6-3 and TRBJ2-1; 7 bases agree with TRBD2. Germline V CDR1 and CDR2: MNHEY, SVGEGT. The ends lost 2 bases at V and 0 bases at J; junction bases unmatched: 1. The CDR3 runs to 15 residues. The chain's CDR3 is CASSYLAASYNEQFF. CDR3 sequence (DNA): TGTGCCAGCAGTTACCTAGCGGCCTCCTACAATGAGCAGTTCTTC.

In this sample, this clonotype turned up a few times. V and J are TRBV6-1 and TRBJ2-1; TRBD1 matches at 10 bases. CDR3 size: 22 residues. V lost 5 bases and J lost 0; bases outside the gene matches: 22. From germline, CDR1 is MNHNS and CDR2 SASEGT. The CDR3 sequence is CASSYYYPGQGKIGVSYNEQFF. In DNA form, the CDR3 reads TGTGCCAGCAGTTATTATTACCCGGGACAGGGGAAGATCGGCGTCTCCTACAATGAGCAGTTCTTC.

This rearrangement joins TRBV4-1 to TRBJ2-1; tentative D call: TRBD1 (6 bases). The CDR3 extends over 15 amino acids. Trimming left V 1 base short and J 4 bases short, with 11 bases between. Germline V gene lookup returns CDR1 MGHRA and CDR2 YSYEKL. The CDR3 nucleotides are TGCGCCAGCAGCCAAGTACAGGGCCAGTACAATGAGCAGTTCTTC. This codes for CASSQVQGQYNEQFF.

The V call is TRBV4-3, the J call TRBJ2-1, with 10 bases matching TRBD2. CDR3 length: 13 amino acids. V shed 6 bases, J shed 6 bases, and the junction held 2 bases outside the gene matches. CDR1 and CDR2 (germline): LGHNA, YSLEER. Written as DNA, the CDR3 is TGCGCCAGCAGTTGGACTAGCGGCAATGAGCAGTTCTTC. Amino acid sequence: CASSWTSGNEQFF.

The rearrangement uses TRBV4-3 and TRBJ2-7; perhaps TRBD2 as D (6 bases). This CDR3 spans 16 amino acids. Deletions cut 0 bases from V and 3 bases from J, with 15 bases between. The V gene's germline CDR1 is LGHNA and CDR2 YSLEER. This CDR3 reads CASSQDWVGGNYEQYF. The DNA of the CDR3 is TGCGCCAGCAGCCAAGATTGGGTGGGCGGGAACTACGAGCAGTACTTC.

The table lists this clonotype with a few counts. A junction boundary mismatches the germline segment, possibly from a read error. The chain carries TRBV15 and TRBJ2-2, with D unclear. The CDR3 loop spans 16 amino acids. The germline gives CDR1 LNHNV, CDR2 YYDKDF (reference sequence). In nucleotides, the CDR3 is TGTGCCACCAGCGGAGACCCCTTCGGTTTACCCGGGGAGCTGTTTTTT. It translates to CATSGDPFGLPGELFF.

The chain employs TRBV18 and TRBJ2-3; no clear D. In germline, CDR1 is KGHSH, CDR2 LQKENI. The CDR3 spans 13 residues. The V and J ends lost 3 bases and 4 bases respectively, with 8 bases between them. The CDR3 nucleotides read TGTGCCAGCTCACCTCACCAGGCAGATACGCAGTATTTT. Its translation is CASSPHQADTQYF.

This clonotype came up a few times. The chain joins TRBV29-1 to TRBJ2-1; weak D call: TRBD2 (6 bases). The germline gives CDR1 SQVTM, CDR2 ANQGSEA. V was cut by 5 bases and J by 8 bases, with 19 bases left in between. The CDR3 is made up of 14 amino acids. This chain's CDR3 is CSVLVGSPADEQFF. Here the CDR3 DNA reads TGCAGCGTTCTGGTCGGGAGCCCCGCGGATGAGCAGTTCTTC.

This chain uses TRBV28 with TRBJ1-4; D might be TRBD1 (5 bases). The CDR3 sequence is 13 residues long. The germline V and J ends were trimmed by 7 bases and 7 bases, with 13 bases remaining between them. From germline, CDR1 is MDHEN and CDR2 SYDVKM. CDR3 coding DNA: TGTGCCAGCAATGGGGGAGACGGTGAAAAACTGTTTTTT. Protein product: CASNGGDGEKLFF. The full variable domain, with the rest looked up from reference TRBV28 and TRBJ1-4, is DVKVTQSSRYLVKRTGEKVFLECVQDMDHENMFWYRQDPGLGLRLIYFSYDVKMKEKGDIPEGYSVSREKKERFSLILESASTNQTSMYLCASNGGDGEKLFFGSGTQLSVL.

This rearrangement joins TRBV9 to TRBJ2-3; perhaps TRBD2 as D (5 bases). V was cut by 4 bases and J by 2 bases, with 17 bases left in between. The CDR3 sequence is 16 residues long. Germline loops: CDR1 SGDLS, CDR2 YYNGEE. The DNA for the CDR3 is TGTGCCAGCAGCCCGGACGGCGTCGGGGTCACAGATACGCAGTATTTT. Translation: CASSPDGVGVTDTQYF.

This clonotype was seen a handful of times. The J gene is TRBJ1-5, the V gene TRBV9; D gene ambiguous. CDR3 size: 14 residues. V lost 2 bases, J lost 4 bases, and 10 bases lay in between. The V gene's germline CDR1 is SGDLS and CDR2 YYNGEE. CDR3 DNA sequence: TGTGCCAGCAGCGTGCTCAGGCCGAATCAGCCCCAGCATTTT. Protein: CASSVLRPNQPQHF.

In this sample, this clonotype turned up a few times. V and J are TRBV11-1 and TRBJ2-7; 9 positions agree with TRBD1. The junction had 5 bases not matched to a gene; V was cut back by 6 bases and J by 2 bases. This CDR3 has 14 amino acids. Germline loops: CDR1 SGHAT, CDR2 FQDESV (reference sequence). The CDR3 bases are TGTGCCAGCAGGATCGGGACAGGGCCCTACGAGCAGTACTTC. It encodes CASRIGTGPYEQYF.

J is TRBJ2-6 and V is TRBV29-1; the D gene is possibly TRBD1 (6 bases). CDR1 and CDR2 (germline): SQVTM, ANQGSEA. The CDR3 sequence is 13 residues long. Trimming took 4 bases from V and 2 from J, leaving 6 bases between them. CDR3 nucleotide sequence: TGCAGCGTTGCAGGGGCTGGGGCCAACGTCCTGACTTTC. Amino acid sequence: CSVAGAGANVLTF. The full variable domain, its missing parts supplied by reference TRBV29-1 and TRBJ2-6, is SAVISQKPSRDICQRGTSLTIQCQVDSQVTMMFWYRQQPGQSLTLIATANQGSEATYESGFVIDKFPISRPNLTFSTLTVSNMSPEDSSIYLCSVAGAGANVLTFGAGSRLTVL.

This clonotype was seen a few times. The DNA of the CDR3 is TGCAGCGTAGGGACAGGGGAATTCTACAATGAGCAGTTCTTC. Translating it yields CSVGTGEFYNEQFF. The chain employs TRBV29-1 and TRBJ2-1; 10 bases fit TRBD1. CDR1 and CDR2 (germline): SQVTM, ANQGSEA. The J segment lost 3 bases and the V segment lost 6 bases, leaving 5 bases of the junction unmatched. The CDR3 sequence is 14 residues long.